This passage covers 30 T cell receptor beta chains from one sample sequenced in a study of blood T cells in healthy people across ages. A second PCR, run for roughly 7 to 12 cycles, used a sample-barcoded 5' primer plus a J-beta primer mix. TCRdb ran MiXCR on the 5' RACE reads and lists one entry per CDR3 protein. The sample lists around 1,000,000 distinct CDR3 sequences, 35% to 45% occurring once. Sequenced: blood. The receptors stem from a young man in good health.

This clonotype was seen a handful of times. The chain carries TRBV29-1 and TRBJ2-3; the D is unclear. Germline V CDR1 and CDR2: SQVTM, ANQGSEA. V dropped 7 bases and J dropped 4 bases, with 9 bases sitting between them. The CDR3 extends over 11 amino acids. The CDR3 DNA reads as TGCAGCGCAGAAGGTCCAGATACGCAGTATTTT. Translating it yields CSAEGPDTQYF.

In this sample, this clonotype turned up a few times. The J gene is TRBJ1-2, the V gene TRBV18, with no clear D. The germline V gene encodes CDR1 KGHSH and CDR2 LQKENI. Trimming removed 0 bases at V and 2 bases at J, with 10 bases between. The CDR3 loop spans 15 amino acids. CDR3: CASSPPNNGNYGYTF. The CDR3 nucleotides are TGTGCCAGCTCACCACCAAACAACGGAAACTATGGCTACACCTTC.

The J gene is TRBJ1-6, the V gene TRBV6-1; D ambiguous. Germline lookup yields CDR1 MNHNS and CDR2 SASEGT. This CDR3 is built from 13 residues. Trimming pared 7 bases from V and 6 bases from J, leaving 10 bases between. The CDR3 here is CASMGILNSPLHF. CDR3 nucleotides: TGTGCCAGCATGGGGATTCTTAATTCACCCCTCCACTTT.

This sequence joins TRBV6-2 or TRBV6-3 and TRBJ2-2; 12 nucleotides line up with TRBD1. After removal of 5 bases from V and 3 bases from J, the junction contained 4 bases not matched to a gene. The germline CDR1 and CDR2 sequences are MNHEY and SVGEGT. This CDR3 comprises 16 residues. The CDR3 reads CASSGDRGRDTGELFF. The DNA of the CDR3 is TGTGCCAGCAGTGGGGACAGGGGGCGTGACACCGGGGAGCTGTTTTTT.

This clonotype was counted between two and nine times. The gene calls are TRBV9 and TRBJ2-5; TRBD2 agrees at 10 bases. CDR1 is SGDLS, CDR2 YYNGEE, per germline. The CDR3 totals 16 residues. V shed 0 bases, J shed 4 bases, and the junction held 6 bases outside the gene matches. The CDR3 nucleotides are TGTGCCAGCAGCGTAGCGCTAGCGGGGGTCCGAGAGACCCAGTACTTC. It is translated as CASSVALAGVRETQYF.

V gene TRBV20-1 combines with J gene TRBJ1-1; weak D call: TRBD1 (6 bases). This CDR3 is built from 14 residues. The germline V gene encodes CDR1 DFQATT and CDR2 SNEGSKA (reference sequence). V was clipped by 0 bases and J by 3 bases, with 11 bases between them. DNA for the CDR3: TGCAGTGCTAGAGAACAGGGTACGGACACTGAAGCTTTCTTT. Amino acid sequence: CSAREQGTDTEAFF.

The chain recombines TRBV3-1 with TRBJ2-7, with TRBD2 identical over 7 bases. CDR1 and CDR2 (germline): LGHDT, YNNKEL (reference sequence). The CDR3 length is 15 residues. V was pared by 0 bases and J by 8 bases, with 10 bases of the junction left unmatched. The CDR3, as DNA: TGTGCCAGCAGCCAAGATCCAAGCGGGGTGTACAAGCAGTACTTC. Amino acid sequence: CASSQDPSGVYKQYF.

The V and J genes are TRBV7-2 and TRBJ2-3, with TRBD2 matching over 7 bases. J gave up 2 bases and V 5 bases, and 10 bases lay outside the gene matches. Germline V gene sequence: CDR1 SGHTA, CDR2 FQGNSA. CDR3 length: 16 amino acids. The CDR3 spells CASSTTGTTYTDTQYF. In nucleotides, the CDR3 is TGTGCCAGCAGCACCACCGGGACTACCTACACAGATACGCAGTATTTT.

This clonotype was counted a single time. An end of the junction differs from the germline gene, which may be a read error. The gene calls are TRBV10-3 and TRBJ1-4; a weak D match, TRBD1 (5 bases). The CDR3 is 17 amino acids. Germline V CDR1 and CDR2: ENHRY, SYGVKD. The CDR3 DNA reads as TGTACCATCAGTGAGATATTGTTGGGGTCGGGGGATGAAAAACTGTTTTTT. Its protein product is CTISEILLGSGDEKLFF.

There are a few counts of this clonotype. The rearrangement uses TRBV12-3 or TRBV12-4 and TRBJ2-1; D possibly matches TRBD1 or TRBD2 (5 bases each). V lost 1 base to trimming and J lost 4 bases, with 11 bases between them. The CDR3 consists of 15 residues. DNA of the CDR3: TGTGCCAGCAGTTTAGGGGACCCGGGTTACAATGAGCAGTTCTTC. This encodes CASSLGDPGYNEQFF.

This clonotype was seen just once. The gene calls are TRBV12-3 or TRBV12-4 and TRBJ1-4; D not resolved. Between the trimmed V and J ends, which lost 5 bases and 1 base, there was a span of 11 bases. This CDR3 contains 15 residues. CDR3 sequence (DNA): TGTGCCAGCAGTGCCCGGACGGTAACTAATGAAAAACTGTTTTTT. Translating gives CASSARTVTNEKLFF.

This clonotype was found a few times. CDR3 loop: CASSQMGGLEQFF. In DNA form, the CDR3 reads TGTGCCAGCAGCCAAATGGGCGGACTCGAGCAGTTCTTC. The chain recombines TRBV4-2 with TRBJ2-1; D might be TRBD2 (5 bases). Trimming took off 2 bases at V and 10 bases at J, with 12 bases between the two ends. CDR3 length equals 13 residues. CDR1 is LGHNA and CDR2 is YNFKEQ in the germline V gene.

In this sample, this clonotype turned up a few times. The chain carries TRBV28 and TRBJ1-1, with D maybe TRBD1 (5 bases). The CDR3 has 16 amino acids. V lost 1 base, J lost 1 base, and 13 bases lay in between. Germline lookup yields CDR1 MDHEN and CDR2 SYDVKM. The CDR3 sequence: CASSLSGVPENTEAFF. The DNA of the CDR3 is TGTGCCAGCAGTTTATCGGGGGTCCCTGAGAACACTGAAGCTTTCTTT.

V usage is TRBV20-1 and J usage is TRBJ2-1, with 8 bases lining up with TRBD1. Germline-derived CDR1 and CDR2 are DFQATT and SNEGSKA (reference sequence). The CDR3 runs to 15 residues. Germline trimming cut 0 bases from V and 7 bases from J; bases unmatched to any gene: 8. The CDR3 spells CSARDRQGNPNEQFF. CDR3 DNA sequence: TGCAGTGCTAGAGATAGACAGGGGAACCCAAATGAGCAGTTCTTC.

This clonotype came up a few times. The genes are TRBV7-8 and TRBJ1-2; D is perhaps TRBD1 (5 bases). Germline V gives CDR1 SGHVS, CDR2 FQNEAQ. Trimming pared 5 bases from V and 7 bases from J, leaving 29 bases between. The CDR3 has 18 amino acids. CDR3 nucleotide sequence: TGTGCCAGCAGCCCCACCTCCGGGACGGGACTAATCAGTGGTGGCTACACCTTC. Translation: CASSPTSGTGLISGGYTF. Based on the CDR3 plus reference TRBV7-8 and TRBJ1-2, the full variable domain is GAGVSQSPRYKVAKRGQDVALRCDPISGHVSLFWYQQALGQGPEFLTYFQNEAQLDKSGLPSDRFFAERPEGSVSTLKIQRTQQEDSAVYLCASSPTSGTGLISGGYTFGSGTRLTVV.

This clonotype was observed a few times. The chain uses TRBV18 and TRBJ2-7, with a possible D match to TRBD2 (5 bases). CDR3 size: 13 residues. CDR1 is KGHSH, CDR2 LQKENI, per germline. Trimming removed 3 bases at V and 2 bases at J, with 8 bases between. The DNA of the CDR3 is TGTGCCAGCTCACCGGGGAGCACCTACGAGCAGTACTTC. It yields the protein CASSPGSTYEQYF.

This clonotype was counted many times. The V call is TRBV7-8, the J call TRBJ2-5; tentative D call: TRBD1 (5 bases). The germline CDR1 and CDR2 sequences are SGHVS and FQNEAQ. CDR3 length: 13 amino acids. V was trimmed by 5 bases and J by 2 bases, leaving 9 bases between them. The CDR3 DNA follows: TGTGCCAGCAGCCCAACAGGTCAAGAGACCCAGTACTTC. As protein: CASSPTGQETQYF. The complete variable domain, with remaining parts taken from reference TRBV7-8 and TRBJ2-5, reads GAGVSQSPRYKVAKRGQDVALRCDPISGHVSLFWYQQALGQGPEFLTYFQNEAQLDKSGLPSDRFFAERPEGSVSTLKIQRTQQEDSAVYLCASSPTGQETQYFGPGTRLLVL.

This clonotype was counted between two and nine times. The chain uses TRBV20-1 and TRBJ2-5, with D possibly TRBD1 on 5 matching bases. V was pared by 0 bases and J by 4 bases, with 12 bases between. The CDR3 runs to 14 residues. Germline CDR1 DFQATT, CDR2 SNEGSKA (reference sequence). CDR3 region: CSARDPQVGETQYF. CDR3 DNA sequence: TGCAGTGCTAGAGATCCACAGGTGGGAGAGACCCAGTACTTC.

The genes are TRBV27 and TRBJ2-3; 7 bases are shared with TRBD2. CDR3 size: 14 residues. Trimming removed 6 bases from V and 5 bases from J; junction bases left unmatched: 8. Germline CDR1 reads MNHEY; CDR2 reads SMNVEV (reference sequence). The CDR3, as DNA: TGTGCCAGCAGCTCTAGCGGCTCCTTAGATACGCAGTATTTT. Residues: CASSSSGSLDTQYF.

A few counts support this clonotype. V gene TRBV7-3 combines with J gene TRBJ2-1; no reliable D call. Germline V gene data show CDR1 as SGHTA and CDR2 as FQGTGA. The CDR3 spans 16 residues. The V and J ends lost 3 bases and 0 bases respectively, with 12 bases between them. The DNA for the CDR3 is TGTGCCAGCAGCTTCAACCCCGGTAGCTCCTACAATGAGCAGTTCTTC. Translating gives CASSFNPGSSYNEQFF.

This clonotype was counted between two and nine times. V usage is TRBV12-3 or TRBV12-4 and J usage is TRBJ1-2, with 9 bases aligning to TRBD1. CDR3 length: 13 amino acids. After removal of 6 bases from V and 5 bases from J, the junction contained 4 bases not matched to a gene. The CDR3 is CASRRQGGYGYTF. CDR3 nucleotides: TGTGCCAGCAGAAGACAGGGGGGGTATGGCTACACCTTC.

The rearrangement joins TRBV12-3 or TRBV12-4 to TRBJ1-1, with D possibly being TRBD1 (5 bases). The CDR3 length is 14 residues. With 4 bases removed from V and 5 bases from J, the gap between germline ends came to 14 bases. The CDR3 is CASSSPRGGTEAFF. The CDR3 DNA reads TGTGCCAGCAGTTCCCCCCGGGGGGGGACTGAAGCTTTCTTT.

The rearrangement uses TRBV3-1 and TRBJ2-1; 7 bases fit TRBD1. The CDR3 is 16 amino acids. Germline CDR1 LGHDT, CDR2 YNNKEL (reference sequence). V lost 0 bases to trimming and J lost 3 bases; unmatched junction nucleotides: 5. The CDR3 nucleotides are TGTGCCAGCAGCCAAGAAGGGGGCAGAGTCTACAATGAGCAGTTCTTC. This gives the protein CASSQEGGRVYNEQFF.

This clonotype showed up just a few times. In DNA, the CDR3 is TGCAGTGCTAGGGGGGGCCAGTTCAATCAGCCCCAGCATTTT. Its protein is CSARGGQFNQPQHF. This rearrangement joins TRBV20-1 to TRBJ1-5, with D possibly TRBD1 on 6 matching bases. Trimming stripped 3 bases from V and 3 bases from J, with 12 bases between. The germline V gene has CDR1 DFQATT and CDR2 SNEGSKA (reference sequence). This CDR3 spans 14 amino acids.

There are a few counts of this clonotype. CDR3 DNA sequence: TGCGCCAGCAGCCAGAGGACGCAGGGGAATGTAGGTGAAAAACTGTTTTTT. Its translation: CASSQRTQGNVGEKLFF. The chain has TRBV4-1 and TRBJ1-4, with D tentatively TRBD1 (6 bases). V gave up 3 bases and J gave up 7 bases, with 21 bases separating them. The CDR3 contains 17 residues. Looked up from germline, CDR1 is MGHRA and CDR2 is YSYEKL.

V gene TRBV27 combines with J gene TRBJ2-4, with no clear D. The CDR3 sequence is 16 residues long. Per germline, CDR1 MNHEY and CDR2 SMNVEV (reference sequence). The V gene lost 5 bases and the J gene lost 8 bases, with 22 bases spanning the gap. CDR3 protein: CASSALGQTLMDIQYF. The CDR3 DNA is TGTGCCAGCAGTGCTCTAGGCCAGACCTTGATGGACATTCAGTACTTC.

This clonotype has a handful of counts. The chain couples TRBV11-2 to TRBJ2-7; D tentatively fits TRBD1 or TRBD2 (5 bases each). Germline assignment: CDR1 SGHAT and CDR2 FQNNGV. Trimming stripped 4 bases from V and 2 bases from J, with 15 bases between. CDR3 length: 15 residues. The CDR3 reads CASSSPGTGTYEQYF. CDR3 nucleotide sequence: TGTGCCAGCAGCTCTCCCGGGACGGGTACCTACGAGCAGTACTTC.

The chain has TRBV6-5 and TRBJ2-1; maybe TRBD2 (6 bases). Germline CDR1 is MNHEY and CDR2 is SVGAGI. There are 15 residues in the CDR3. V gave up 7 bases and J gave up 4 bases, with 17 bases separating them. The CDR3 reads CASNLGGGLYNEQFF. Written as DNA, the CDR3 is TGTGCCAGCAATCTCGGGGGTGGGTTATACAATGAGCAGTTCTTC.

The V call is TRBV6-5, the J call TRBJ2-1; no reliable D call. Germline V gene lookup returns CDR1 MNHEY and CDR2 SVGAGI. V was pared by 10 bases and J by 1 base, with 14 bases between. The CDR3 extends over 14 amino acids. CDR3: CATRRTPSYNEQFF. Here the CDR3 DNA reads TGTGCCACAAGGCGGACGCCTTCCTACAATGAGCAGTTCTTC.

The CDR3 protein is CASSVAGLVTQYF. For the CDR3, the DNA is TGTGCCAGCAGCGTGGCAGGGTTAGTTACGCAGTATTTT. J is TRBJ2-3 and V is TRBV9, with D perhaps TRBD1 (5 bases). V dropped 2 bases and J dropped 8 bases, with 12 bases sitting between them. Germline-derived CDR1 and CDR2 are SGDLS and YYNGEE. CDR3 length: 13 amino acids.